These 22 T cell receptor beta chains were all obtained from the same sample, sequenced in a study of T cells in localized non-small cell lung cancer. This table comes from immunoSEQ multiplex PCR, and its TCRdb copy is limited to in-frame clones, with some not included. This sample yields a few thousand clones, of which roughly a fifth are seen a single time; over 8.5% belongs to the top ten. This specimen was lung tumor tissue, taken before any cancer treatment. Receptor source: a woman aged 40-69 years with stage III squamous cell lung carcinoma.

The gene calls are TRBV6-8 and TRBJ2-7; maybe TRBD2 (5 bases). V was cut by 0 bases and J by 0 bases, with 9 bases left in between. Germline CDR1 MNHGY, CDR2 SAAAGT. The CDR3 consists of 15 residues. CDR3 in DNA: TGTGCCAGCAGTTACTCAGCGGTCGGCTCCTACGAGCAGTACTTC. This encodes CASSYSAVGSYEQYF.

Only a few counts were recorded for this clone. The rearrangement links TRBV4-1 to TRBJ1-1, with D unclear. CDR3 length: 17 amino acids. V was pared by 5 bases and J by 1 base, with 20 bases between. Germline CDR1 and CDR2: MGHRA and YSYEKL. In DNA, the CDR3 is TGCGCCAGCAGCTCGCGTTTAGGCACTTCGGCGAACACTGAAGCTTTCTTT. It encodes CASSSRLGTSANTEAFF.

This chain joins TRBV14 and TRBJ2-5; D gene ambiguous. The CDR3 consists of 14 residues. V was cut by 0 bases and J by 7 bases, with 12 bases left in between. CDR1 and CDR2 (germline): SGHDN, FVKESK. The CDR3 here is CASSQDIMFGTQYF. In nucleotides, the CDR3 is TGTGCCAGCAGCCAAGATATTATGTTTGGGACCCAGTACTTC.

The chain couples TRBV6-8 to TRBJ1-5, with 7 nucleotides matching TRBD1. Trimming removed 2 bases from V and 4 bases from J; junction bases left unmatched: 5. The CDR3 runs to 15 residues. From germline, CDR1 is MNHGY and CDR2 SAAAGT. The chain's CDR3 is CASSYASGGNQPQHF. For the CDR3, the DNA is TGTGCCAGCAGTTACGCGTCAGGGGGTAATCAGCCCCAGCATTTT.

This clone is large in the sample. This chain links TRBV15 with TRBJ1-4; D call uncertain. This CDR3 is 15 amino acids long. Germline V gives CDR1 LNHNV, CDR2 YYDKDF (reference sequence). Trimming left V 0 bases short and J 0 bases short, with 5 bases between. The CDR3 nucleotides read TGTGCCACCAGCAGAGACGGCGCAACTAATGAAAAACTGTTTTTT. It specifies CATSRDGATNEKLFF.

Only a few counts were recorded for this clone. V usage is TRBV11-3 and J usage is TRBJ1-2, with 7 positions matching TRBD1. V lost 4 bases, J lost 6 bases, and 11 bases stayed unmatched. Per germline, CDR1 SGHNT and CDR2 YENEEA. This CDR3 is 15 amino acids long. The CDR3 reads CASSYRGGGLHGYTF. The CDR3 DNA reads as TGTGCCAGCAGCTACAGGGGTGGGGGATTACATGGCTACACCTTC.

V and J are TRBV6-8 and TRBJ1-1; 12 bases align to TRBD1. The ends lost 6 bases at V and 2 bases at J; junction bases unmatched: 4. CDR3 length: 15 residues. Germline CDR1 MNHGY, CDR2 SAAAGT. This CDR3 reads CASRRDRGPNTEAFF. The CDR3 nucleotides are TGTGCCAGCAGACGGGACAGGGGGCCCAACACTGAAGCTTTCTTT.

This clone was recorded a few times. The chain has TRBV11-3 and TRBJ1-3; no firm D call. Germline V gene sequence: CDR1 SGHNT, CDR2 YENEEA. The CDR3 consists of 20 residues. With 0 bases removed from V and 0 bases from J, the gap between germline ends came to 21 bases. The CDR3 bases are TGTGCCAGCAGCTTAGACGTTGGTGGACGACGAACTAGCTCTGGAAACACCATATATTTT. It encodes CASSLDVGGRRTSSGNTIYF.

The chain recombines TRBV5-1 with TRBJ1-1; 7 bases align to TRBD1. Germline loops: CDR1 SGHRS, CDR2 YFSETQ. CDR3 length equals 14 residues. V lost 0 bases to trimming and J lost 1 base; unmatched junction nucleotides: 0. The CDR3 is CASSLGDRNTEAFF. CDR3 DNA sequence: TGCGCCAGCAGCTTGGGGGACAGGAACACTGAAGCTTTCTTT.

As DNA, the CDR3 is TGTGCCAGCAGCTTTCTGGCAGGGGGAACCTACGAGCAGTACTTC. Its protein is CASSFLAGGTYEQYF. This sequence joins TRBV11-3 and TRBJ2-7; the match to TRBD1 covers 7 bases. The V and J ends lost 3 bases and 2 bases, in that order; junction bases with no gene match: 7. CDR1 SGHNT and CDR2 YENEEA come from the germline V gene. The CDR3 is 15 amino acids.

There are a few counts of this clone. V usage is TRBV28 and J usage is TRBJ1-1; no definite D call. Germline CDR1 reads MDHEN; CDR2 reads SYDVKM. This CDR3 contains 12 residues. V lost 3 bases to trimming and J lost 0 bases, with 2 bases between them. The CDR3 DNA follows: TGTGCCAGCAGTTTGATGAACACTGAAGCTTTCTTT. It encodes CASSLMNTEAFF.

This rearrangement joins TRBV11-3 to TRBJ1-2; D might be TRBD1 (6 bases). V was trimmed by 1 base and J by 2 bases, leaving 11 bases between them. The CDR3 spans 15 residues. The germline gives CDR1 SGHNT, CDR2 YENEEA. The CDR3 DNA reads TGTGCCAGCAGCTTAGTCAGGGGCCAGAACTATGGCTACACCTTC. Its translation is CASSLVRGQNYGYTF.

The chain employs TRBV18 and TRBJ1-2; 7 bases are a match to TRBD1. Germline V gene lookup returns CDR1 KGHSH and CDR2 LQKENI. V lost 5 bases, J lost 7 bases, and 7 bases stayed unmatched. This CDR3 spans 13 amino acids. The DNA for the CDR3 is TGTGCCAGCTCAAAGGACGGGGACAGTGGCTACACCTTC. It specifies CASSKDGDSGYTF.

The sample holds a few counts of this clone. The chain uses TRBV15 and TRBJ1-1, with TRBD1 matching over 8 bases. The V segment lost 1 base and the J segment 4 bases; nucleotides outside the gene matches: 8. The CDR3 runs 16 residues. Germline loops: CDR1 LNHNV, CDR2 YYDKDF (reference sequence). The CDR3 DNA follows: TGTGCCACCAGCAGAGGTCGGACAGGGAGGGGCACTGAAGCTTTCTTT. Its protein product is CATSRGRTGRGTEAFF.

This rearrangement joins TRBV4-1 to TRBJ1-1; 7 bases agree with TRBD1. The CDR3 length is 14 residues. The germline CDR1 and CDR2 sequences are MGHRA and YSYEKL. The junction had 4 bases not matched to a gene; V was cut back by 1 base and J by 5 bases. CDR3 sequence reads: CASSQGLQGTEAFF. The CDR3 region has the DNA TGCGCCAGCAGCCAAGGCTTACAGGGGACTGAAGCTTTCTTT.

The chain employs TRBV14 and TRBJ2-1; 9 positions match TRBD1. Germline CDR1 reads SGHDN; CDR2 reads FVKESK. CDR3 length: 16 residues. The V segment lost 0 bases and the J segment 6 bases; nucleotides outside the gene matches: 6. CDR3 sequence: CASSQDKGTGTNEQFF. The CDR3 DNA reads TGTGCCAGCAGCCAAGATAAGGGGACAGGGACCAATGAGCAGTTCTTC.

V usage is TRBV15 and J usage is TRBJ1-5, with 10 positions matching TRBD1. V lost 2 bases, J lost 2 bases, and 3 bases stayed unmatched. The CDR3 runs 16 residues. In germline, CDR1 is LNHNV, CDR2 YYDKDF (reference sequence). CDR3 DNA: TGTGCCACCAGCAGACGGACAGGGGGGGGCAATCAGCCCCAGCATTTT. Amino acid sequence: CATSRRTGGGNQPQHF. Filled out from reference TRBV15 and TRBJ1-5, the complete variable domain reads DAMVIQNPRYQVTQFGKPVTLSCSQTLNHNVMYWYQQKSSQAPKLLFHYYDKDFNNEADTPDNFQSRRPNTSFCFLDIRSPGLGDTAMYLCATSRRTGGGNQPQHFGDGTRLSIL.

In DNA form, the CDR3 reads TGTGCCAGCAGCCAGGACCGCACTGAAGCTTTCTTT. It translates to CASSQDRTEAFF. The rearrangement joins TRBV6-8 to TRBJ1-1; D gene unclear. The CDR3 has 12 amino acids. V lost 6 bases to trimming and J lost 4 bases, with 9 bases between them. The germline V gene has CDR1 MNHGY and CDR2 SAAAGT.

This clone turned up a few times. The chain is built from TRBV6-8 and TRBJ2-1; possibly TRBD1 or TRBD2 for D (5 bases each). The CDR3 has 15 residues. Germline V gene lookup returns CDR1 MNHGY and CDR2 SAAAGT. The V end was cut by 7 bases, the J end by 5 bases, with 18 bases between. CDR3: CASIGAGTQNNEQFF. The DNA for the CDR3 is TGTGCCAGCATTGGAGCCGGGACGCAGAACAATGAGCAGTTCTTC.

In its sample, this clone is medium-sized. The chain uses TRBV11-3 and TRBJ1-1; maybe TRBD1 (5 bases). The CDR3 length is 14 residues. V was shortened by 4 bases and J by 2 bases, with 11 bases between the two germline ends. Germline V gene data show CDR1 as SGHNT and CDR2 as YENEEA. The CDR3 DNA reads TGTGCCAGCAGCTCGTTAACAGGCAACACTGAAGCTTTCTTT. Its translation: CASSSLTGNTEAFF.

This clone came up a few times. The chain joins TRBV28 to TRBJ1-4; TRBD1 aligns across 7 bases. Per germline, CDR1 MDHEN and CDR2 SYDVKM. With 7 bases clipped from V and 11 bases from J, the junction kept 16 bases outside the gene matches. The CDR3 has 15 amino acids. The CDR3, as DNA: TGTGCCAGCAAAGGGTTAGGGGGCCGAGAGGGGAAACTGTTTTTT. Translating it yields CASKGLGGREGKLFF.

The genes are TRBV11-3 and TRBJ2-3; D is tentatively TRBD1 or TRBD2 (5 bases each). V lost 5 bases, J lost 0 bases, and 12 bases lay in between. This CDR3 has 15 residues. CDR1 is SGHNT, CDR2 YENEEA, per germline. CDR3 sequence: CASSPWGSSTDTQYF. CDR3 in DNA: TGTGCCAGCAGCCCCTGGGGGTCTAGCACAGATACGCAGTATTTT.